This TCR beta chain was documented in a study of glioma-infiltrating T cells after dendritic cell vaccination. The CDR3 has 13 residues. Germline CDR1 reads SGHNT; CDR2 reads YENEEA. V was trimmed by 8 bases and J by 6 bases, leaving 14 bases between them. As concerns this clone: Its antigen remains unknown.

TCRB CDR3 was amplified from 2 ug genomic DNA or less. This table comes from immunoSEQ multiplex PCR, and its TCRdb copy is limited to in-frame clones, with some not included. Found here are about 76,000 clones, roughly 87% of them singletons; the top ten hold 2% to 2.5%. Study-level points and caveats: The cohort had few patients with full blood and tumor sets.

Time point described: after dendritic cell vaccination, including at tumor progression/relapse. Patients had residual fresh-frozen tumor tissue and more than two years of survival data. Specimen: blood, collected after dendritic cell vaccination. This TCR derives from a human donor with glioblastoma. The chain joins TRBV11-3 to TRBJ2-1; no clear D. The CDR3 DNA reads TGTGCCAGCCTGCGGAGTCCAGCCAATGAGCAGTTCTTC. Translated, it gives CASLRSPANEQFF.